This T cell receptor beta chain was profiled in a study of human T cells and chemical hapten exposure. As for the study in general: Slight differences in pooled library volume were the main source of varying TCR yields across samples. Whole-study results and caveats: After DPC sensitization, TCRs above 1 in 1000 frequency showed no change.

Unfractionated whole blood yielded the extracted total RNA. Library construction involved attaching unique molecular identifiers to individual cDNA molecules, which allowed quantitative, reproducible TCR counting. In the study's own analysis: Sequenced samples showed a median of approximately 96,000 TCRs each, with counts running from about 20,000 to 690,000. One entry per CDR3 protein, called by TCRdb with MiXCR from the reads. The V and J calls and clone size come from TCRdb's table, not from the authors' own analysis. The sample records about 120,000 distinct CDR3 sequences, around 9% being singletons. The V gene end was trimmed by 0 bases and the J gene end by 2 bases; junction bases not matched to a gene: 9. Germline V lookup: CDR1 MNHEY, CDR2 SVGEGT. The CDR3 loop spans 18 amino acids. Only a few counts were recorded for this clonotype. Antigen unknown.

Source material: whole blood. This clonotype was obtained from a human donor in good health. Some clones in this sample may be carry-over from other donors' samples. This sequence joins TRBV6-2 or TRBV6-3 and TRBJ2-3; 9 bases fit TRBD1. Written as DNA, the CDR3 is TGTGCCAGCAGTTACTCGATAGCGGACAGGGGATACACAGATACGCAGTATTTT. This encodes CASSYSIADRGYTDTQYF.